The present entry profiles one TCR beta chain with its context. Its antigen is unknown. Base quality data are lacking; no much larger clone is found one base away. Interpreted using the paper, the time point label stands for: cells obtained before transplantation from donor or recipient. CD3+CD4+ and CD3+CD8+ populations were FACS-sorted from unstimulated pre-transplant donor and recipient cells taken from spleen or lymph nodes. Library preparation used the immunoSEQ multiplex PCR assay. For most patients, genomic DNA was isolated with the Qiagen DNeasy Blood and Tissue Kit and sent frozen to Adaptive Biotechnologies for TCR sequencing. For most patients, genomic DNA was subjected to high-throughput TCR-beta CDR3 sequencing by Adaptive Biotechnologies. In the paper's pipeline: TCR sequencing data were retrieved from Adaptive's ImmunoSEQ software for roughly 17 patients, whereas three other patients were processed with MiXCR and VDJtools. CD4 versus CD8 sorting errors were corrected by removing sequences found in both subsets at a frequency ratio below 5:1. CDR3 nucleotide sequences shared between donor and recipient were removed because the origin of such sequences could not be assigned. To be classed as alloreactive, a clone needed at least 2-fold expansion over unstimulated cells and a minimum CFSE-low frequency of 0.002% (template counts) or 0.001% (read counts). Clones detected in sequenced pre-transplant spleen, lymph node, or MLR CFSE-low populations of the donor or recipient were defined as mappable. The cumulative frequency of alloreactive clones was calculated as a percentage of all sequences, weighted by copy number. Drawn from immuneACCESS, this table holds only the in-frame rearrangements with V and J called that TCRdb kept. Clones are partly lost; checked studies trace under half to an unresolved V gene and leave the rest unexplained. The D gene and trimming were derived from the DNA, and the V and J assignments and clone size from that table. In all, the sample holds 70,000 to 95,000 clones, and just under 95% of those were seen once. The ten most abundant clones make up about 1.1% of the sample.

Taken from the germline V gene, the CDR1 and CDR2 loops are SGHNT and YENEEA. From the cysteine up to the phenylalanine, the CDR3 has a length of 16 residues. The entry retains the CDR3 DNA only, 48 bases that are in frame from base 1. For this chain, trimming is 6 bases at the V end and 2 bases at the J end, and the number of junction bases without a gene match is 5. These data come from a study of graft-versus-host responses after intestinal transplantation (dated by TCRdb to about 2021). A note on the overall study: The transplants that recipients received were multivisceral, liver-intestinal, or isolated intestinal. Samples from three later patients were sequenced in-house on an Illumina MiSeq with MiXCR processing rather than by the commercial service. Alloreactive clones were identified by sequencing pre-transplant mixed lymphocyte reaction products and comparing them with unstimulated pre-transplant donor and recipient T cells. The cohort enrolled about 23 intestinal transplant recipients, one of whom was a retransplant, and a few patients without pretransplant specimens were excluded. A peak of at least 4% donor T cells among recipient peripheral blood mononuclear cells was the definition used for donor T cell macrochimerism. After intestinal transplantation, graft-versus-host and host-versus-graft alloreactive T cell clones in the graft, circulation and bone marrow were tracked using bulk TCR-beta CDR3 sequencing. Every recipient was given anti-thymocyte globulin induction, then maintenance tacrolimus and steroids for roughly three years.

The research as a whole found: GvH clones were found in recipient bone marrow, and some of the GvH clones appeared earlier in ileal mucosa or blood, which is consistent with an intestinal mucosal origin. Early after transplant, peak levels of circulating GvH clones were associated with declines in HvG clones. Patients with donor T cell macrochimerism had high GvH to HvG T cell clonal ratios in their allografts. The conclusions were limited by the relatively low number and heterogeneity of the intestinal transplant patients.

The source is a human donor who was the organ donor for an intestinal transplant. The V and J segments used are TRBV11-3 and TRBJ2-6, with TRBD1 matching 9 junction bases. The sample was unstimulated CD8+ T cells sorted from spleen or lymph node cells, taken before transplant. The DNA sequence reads TGTGCCAGCAGGGGACAGGGTGGGACTGGGGCCAACGTCCTGACTTTC. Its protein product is CASRGQGGTGANVLTF.